The text below deals with one TCR beta chain. Its antigen is still unknown. The data were obtained in a study of cytomegalovirus exposure and HLA in healthy donors. Whole-study findings and limits: Analysis was performed later, and it showed HLA-associated TCR beta chains to be more clonally expanded than equally common others. After further analysis at a later stage, around 17,000 TCR beta sequences were associated with HLA alleles at 0.05 false discovery rate.

In the PCR, 60 Vbeta and 13 Jbeta primers were used. Profiled with immunoSEQ multiplex PCR; TCRdb holds only in-frame clones, not every one. Of about 150,000 clones listed, 65% to 80% were seen once; the top ten hold under 9%. CDR1 LNHDA and CDR2 SQIVND come from the germline V gene (reference sequence). The CDR3 is made up of 16 amino acids. Trimming left V 3 bases short and J 2 bases short, with 14 bases between. The rearrangement joins TRBV19 to TRBJ1-5; possibly TRBD1 for D (5 bases). The sample comprised PBMCs. The origin of this receptor is a woman between 40 and 50 years old in good health and CMV-seropositive. CDR3 in amino acids: CASSMAGGLGNQPQHF. The CDR3 nucleotides are TGTGCCAGTAGTATGGCGGGGGGATTGGGCAATCAGCCCCAGCATTTT.